The 6 T cell receptor beta chains below all came from one sample that was sequenced in a study of blood T cell repertoires in COVID-19. Clones were sequenced by immunoSEQ multiplex PCR, and TCRdb holds only the in-frame ones, with some missing. The sample carries 250,000 or so clones, approximately 90% recorded once. The sample was peripheral blood. Receptor source: a woman aged 40 to 49 who had recovered from COVID-19.

V is TRBV3-1 (or the pseudogene TRBV3-2) and J is TRBJ2-5, with D uncertain. The CDR3 loop spans 13 amino acids. Germline lookup yields CDR1 LGHDT and CDR2 YNNKEL (reference sequence). The germline V and J ends were trimmed by 8 bases and 4 bases, with 14 bases remaining between them. The CDR3 DNA reads TGTGCCAGCCTTGGGCTATCCGGAGAGACCCAGTACTTC. Protein: CASLGLSGETQYF.

The CDR3 protein is CASNEGASYEQYF. The CDR3 nucleotides are TGTGCCAGTAATGAGGGCGCATCCTACGAGCAGTACTTC. V gene TRBV19 combines with J gene TRBJ2-7, with D possibly matching TRBD2 (5 bases). The CDR3 runs to 13 residues. Per the germline V gene, CDR1 is LNHDA and CDR2 is SQIVND (reference sequence). V was trimmed by 7 bases and J by 1 base, leaving 11 bases between them. The variable domain in full, completed from reference TRBV19 and TRBJ2-7, reads DGGITQSPKYLFRKEGQNVTLSCEQNLNHDAMYWYRQDPGQGLRLIYYSQIVNDFQKGDIAEGYSVSREKKESFPLTVTSAQKNPTAFYLCASNEGASYEQYFGPGTRLTVT.

The table lists this clone with a count of one. This sequence joins TRBV3-1 (or the pseudogene TRBV3-2) and TRBJ1-1; D is uncertain. Germline values: CDR1 LGHDT, CDR2 YNNKEL (reference sequence). CDR3 length equals 15 residues. The V end lost 4 bases, the J end lost 1 base, and 13 bases lay between the germline ends. CDR3 sequence reads: CASSPREGGNTEAFF. CDR3 sequence (DNA): TGTGCCAGCAGCCCACGGGAGGGTGGGAACACTGAAGCTTTCTTT.

The chain recombines TRBV2 with TRBJ2-3; D is ambiguous. Germline values: CDR1 SNHLY, CDR2 FYNNEI. V lost 8 bases, J lost 5 bases, and 17 bases lay in between. The length of the CDR3 is 14 residues. The CDR3 loop reads CASLPPAQGDTQYF. CDR3 coding DNA: TGTGCCAGCCTGCCCCCAGCGCAAGGAGATACGCAGTATTTT.

The rearrangement joins TRBV7-2 to TRBJ1-2; D is ambiguous. Germline CDR1 and CDR2: SGHTA and FQGNSA. CDR3 size: 14 residues. The germline V and J ends were trimmed by 5 bases and 2 bases, with 12 bases remaining between them. The CDR3 spells CASSPIGPNYGYTF. CDR3 DNA: TGTGCCAGCAGCCCTATTGGGCCGAACTATGGCTACACCTTC.

This sequence joins TRBV7-6 and TRBJ2-6; 8 bases map to TRBD2. Germline values: CDR1 SGHVS, CDR2 FNYEAQ. Trimming at V came to 5 bases and at J to 1 base, leaving 4 bases not matched to a gene. The CDR3 is 16 residues long. This CDR3 is CASSPRGGSGANVLTF. For the CDR3, the DNA is TGTGCCAGCAGCCCCCGGGGGGGGTCTGGGGCCAACGTCCTGACTTTC.